The clone carrying this T cell receptor (beta chain) was counted a single time. These data are taken from a study of blood T cell repertoires in COVID-19. About the study: Samples of COVID-19 (acute and convalescent) were obtained from the United States, Italy and Spain. T cells, B-cell-depleted T cells, or PBMCs supplied cDNA or gDNA.

Original processing notes: The assay estimated nucleated cells by amplifying reference gene primers. Here immunoSEQ multiplex PCR was the method, and the copy in TCRdb shows in-frame clones only, minus some. V and J calls and clone size follow that table, whereas D and trimming were derived from the DNA. The profile shows almost 45,000 clones, around 75% of them singletons. Sequencing was carried out using peripheral blood. This TCR was sampled from a man older than 75 with acute or convalescent COVID-19.

CDR3 nucleotide sequence: TGTGCCAGCAGGACCCCGACTAGCGGGATGAACGAGCAGTACTTC. Translated: CASRTPTSGMNEQYF. The rearrangement links TRBV6-6 to TRBJ2-7, with TRBD2 matching over 11 bases. V shed 6 bases and J 5 bases; nucleotides not matched to a gene: 9. This CDR3 has 15 residues. The germline V gene encodes CDR1 MNHNY and CDR2 SVGAGI (reference sequence).